These 12 T cell receptor beta chains came from one sample sequenced in a study of PD-1 blockade in classical Hodgkin lymphoma. TCRdb's copy holds only in-frame clones and misses some; the assay was immunoSEQ multiplex PCR. The sample carries under 70,000 clones, around 75% recorded once. Autologous stem cell transplantation was followed by relapse in every patient, and brentuximab vedotin exposure varied. The source was peripheral blood mononuclear cells (PBMCs), collected before the second cycle of nivolumab. These receptor sequences come from a human donor with classical Hodgkin lymphoma.

This clone is termed medium-sized (0.01 to 0.1%). This rearrangement joins TRBV11-2 to TRBJ1-1; D possibly corresponds to TRBD1 (5 bases). V lost 1 base, J lost 6 bases, and 21 bases lay in between. Germline V lookup: CDR1 SGHAT, CDR2 FQNNGV. The CDR3 loop spans 17 amino acids. The CDR3 bases are TGTGCCAGCAGCTTAGTTGTTACGCGGGGGACCCGCGCTGAAGCTTTCTTT. It codes for CASSLVVTRGTRAEAFF.

The chain joins TRBV27 to TRBJ1-5, with D possibly TRBD1 on 6 matching bases. The germline V and J ends were trimmed by 5 bases and 6 bases, with 14 bases remaining between them. CDR3 size: 14 residues. Germline V gene lookup returns CDR1 MNHEY and CDR2 SMNVEV (reference sequence). CDR3 in DNA: TGTGCCAGCAGTCTCCTCCAGGGGTTTCAGCCCCAGCATTTT. It translates to CASSLLQGFQPQHF.

This clone occurred many times. The V call is TRBV2, the J call TRBJ1-1; no firm D call. CDR3 length: 14 amino acids. V was pared by 3 bases and J by 0 bases, with 8 bases between. Germline-derived CDR1 and CDR2 are SNHLY and FYNNEI. The CDR3 DNA is TGTGCCAGCAGTGATATGAACATGAACACTGAAGCTTTCTTT. It translates to CASSDMNMNTEAFF.

This clone turned up a few times. The V and J genes are TRBV27 and TRBJ1-5; possibly TRBD1 for D (5 bases). The CDR3 contains 16 residues. Trimming removed 4 bases at V and 0 bases at J, with 13 bases between. Germline V gene lookup returns CDR1 MNHEY and CDR2 SMNVEV (reference sequence). The CDR3 region is CASSSLQGLSNQPQHF. CDR3 coding DNA: TGTGCCAGCAGTTCTCTCCAGGGCCTTAGCAATCAGCCCCAGCATTTT.

The chain recombines TRBV19 with TRBJ2-5; the D gene could be TRBD1 or TRBD2 (7 bases each). V was pared by 0 bases and J by 3 bases, with 20 bases between. Germline V CDR1 and CDR2: LNHDA, SQIVND (reference sequence). CDR3 length equals 18 residues. CDR3 in DNA: TGTGCCAGTAGTATAGAAGCGGGGACAGCTCCTTTTAAAGAGACCCAGTACTTC. Its protein product is CASSIEAGTAPFKETQYF.

This chain joins TRBV6-6 and TRBJ2-6; D is uncertain. Germline V gene data show CDR1 as MNHNY and CDR2 as SVGAGI (reference sequence). The CDR3 is 16 amino acids. The V gene lost 5 bases and the J gene lost 2 bases, with 13 bases spanning the gap. This CDR3 reads CASSTQTVPGANVLTF. As DNA, the CDR3 is TGTGCCAGCAGTACCCAAACAGTTCCTGGGGCCAACGTCCTGACTTTC.

The chain employs TRBV14 and TRBJ1-1, with D tentatively TRBD1 (6 bases). This CDR3 comprises 16 residues. Germline CDR1 is SGHDN and CDR2 is FVKESK. The V gene lost 0 bases and the J gene lost 0 bases, with 11 bases spanning the gap. CDR3 DNA: TGTGCCAGCAGCCAAGATCGGGGGGCCGTGAACACTGAAGCTTTCTTT. Translating it yields CASSQDRGAVNTEAFF.

The gene calls are TRBV9 and TRBJ2-3, with 10 bases lining up with TRBD2. The V and J ends lost 2 bases and 1 base, in that order; junction bases with no gene match: 1. Looked up from germline, CDR1 is SGDLS and CDR2 is YYNGEE. The length of the CDR3 is 15 residues. CDR3 amino acids: CASSVGTSGTDTQYF. CDR3 sequence (DNA): TGTGCCAGCAGCGTCGGGACTAGCGGCACAGATACGCAGTATTTT.

Only one count was recorded for this clone. This rearrangement joins TRBV12-5 to TRBJ2-2; D uncertain. The CDR3 runs to 15 residues. V was pared by 6 bases and J by 2 bases, with 13 bases between. CDR1 is LGHNT, CDR2 FRNRAP, per germline. In DNA form, the CDR3 reads TGTGCTAGTGGCCCCGGAGTAGGAAACACCGGGGAGCTGTTTTTT. Its translation: CASGPGVGNTGELFF.

The chain links TRBV11-2 to TRBJ2-1; no definite D call. CDR1 SGHAT and CDR2 FQNNGV come from the germline V gene. CDR3 length: 15 residues. V was pared by 1 base and J by 0 bases, with 7 bases between. DNA for the CDR3: TGTGCCAGCAGCTTAGGGGCTTACTCCTACAATGAGCAGTTCTTC. Its translation: CASSLGAYSYNEQFF.

This clone was recorded once. The rearrangement links TRBV5-1 to TRBJ2-1; TRBD1 might be the D (6 bases). The ends were cut back, 4 bases at V and 0 bases at J, with 11 bases in the middle. The CDR3 sequence is 15 residues long. Looked up from germline, CDR1 is SGHRS and CDR2 is YFSETQ. The CDR3 spells CASSLGTNSYNEQFF. In DNA, the CDR3 is TGCGCCAGCAGCCTCGGGACAAACTCCTACAATGAGCAGTTCTTC.

The chain has TRBV7-9 and TRBJ2-5; TRBD1 might be the D (7 bases). The germline CDR1 and CDR2 sequences are SEHNR and FQNEAQ (reference sequence). V lost 5 bases and J lost 9, with 16 bases in between. The CDR3 covers 13 residues. CDR3 in amino acids: CASSPRTGGAQYF. Here the CDR3 DNA reads TGTGCCAGCAGCCCCCGGACAGGAGGGGCCCAGTACTTC.